Listed here are 20 T cell receptor beta chains from one sample, sequenced in a study of PD-L1 blockade in urothelial cancer. Method: immunoSEQ multiplex PCR; TCRdb's copy keeps in-frame clones and lacks some. The repertoire holds about 87,000 clones, with about 83% as singletons. The time point: pretreatment peripheral blood. The specimen was PBMCs, collected around atezolizumab (anti-PD-L1) treatment. These receptors originate from a man aged 55 to 70 with urothelial cancer.

The rearrangement joins TRBV5-6 to TRBJ1-1, with D unresolved. CDR1 is SGHDT and CDR2 is YYEEEE in the germline V gene. This CDR3 has 14 residues. The V end lost 4 bases, the J end lost 0 bases, and 10 bases lay between the germline ends. In DNA form, the CDR3 reads TGTGCCAGCAGCCATTTGAACATGAACACTGAAGCTTTCTTT. Its translation: CASSHLNMNTEAFF.

The rearrangement links TRBV11-2 to TRBJ1-1; 11 nucleotides match TRBD1. Germline CDR1 SGHAT, CDR2 FQNNGV. The V gene end was trimmed by 1 base and the J gene end by 2 bases; junction bases not matched to a gene: 12. The CDR3 sequence is 19 residues long. The CDR3 bases are TGTGCCAGCAGCTTAGCTGGACAGGGGGCGCTGGGACCAAACACTGAAGCTTTCTTT. As protein: CASSLAGQGALGPNTEAFF.

This clone has a single count. The rearrangement uses TRBV9 and TRBJ2-7, with 7 bases matching TRBD2. This CDR3 comprises 14 residues. V lost 4 bases to trimming and J lost 0 bases; unmatched junction nucleotides: 4. Germline CDR1 is SGDLS and CDR2 is YYNGEE. The CDR3 coding sequence is TGTGCCAGCAGCTCCCGGGACTACTCCTACGAGCAGTACTTC. The encoded protein is CASSSRDYSYEQYF.

The V and J genes are TRBV5-4 and TRBJ2-7; weak D call: TRBD2 (6 bases). Trimming removed 2 bases at V and 2 bases at J, with 11 bases between. This CDR3 has 14 residues. CDR1 and CDR2 from the germline V gene are SGHNT and YYREEE (reference sequence). The chain's CDR3 is CASSFMGGPYEQYF. DNA for the CDR3: TGTGCCAGCAGCTTCATGGGAGGTCCCTACGAGCAGTACTTC. Looking up the rest from reference TRBV5-4 and TRBJ2-7 gives the full variable domain: ETGVTQSPTHLIKTRGQQVTLRCSSQSGHNTVSWYQQALGQGPQFIFQYYREEENGRGNFPPRFSGLQFPNYSSELNVNALELDDSALYLCASSFMGGPYEQYFGPGTRLTVT.

This sequence joins TRBV15 and TRBJ1-3; 8 nucleotides agree with TRBD1. CDR1 LNHNV and CDR2 YYDKDF come from the germline V gene (reference sequence). Trimming took 3 bases from V and 0 from J; bases not matched to a gene: 13. This CDR3 is 19 amino acids long. The CDR3 loop is CATSSPRTGSGFSGNTIYF. The CDR3 nucleotides are TGTGCCACCAGCAGCCCTAGGACAGGGTCGGGGTTCTCTGGAAACACCATATATTTT.

The chain combines TRBV2 with TRBJ2-5, with D perhaps TRBD1 (6 bases). This CDR3 contains 12 residues. Per germline, CDR1 SNHLY and CDR2 FYNNEI. V was trimmed by 4 bases and J by 4 bases, leaving 7 bases between them. The CDR3 region has the DNA TGTGCCAGCAGTGGAGGGGGAGAGACCCAGTACTTC. It codes for CASSGGGETQYF. Complete variable domain (other parts from reference TRBV2 and TRBJ2-5): EPEVTQTPSHQVTQMGQEVILRCVPISNHLYFYWYRQILGQKVEFLVSFYNNEISEKSEIFDDQFSVERPDGSNFTLKIRSTKLEDSAMYFCASSGGGETQYFGPGTRLLVL.

This chain joins TRBV5-4 and TRBJ2-3; possible D gene TRBD1, 5 bases. The CDR3 consists of 15 residues. V lost 0 bases to trimming and J lost 0 bases, with 8 bases between them. Looked up from germline, CDR1 is SGHNT and CDR2 is YYREEE (reference sequence). CDR3 loop: CASSLEGQSTDTQYF. CDR3 DNA: TGTGCCAGCAGCTTGGAAGGACAAAGCACAGATACGCAGTATTTT. Together with reference TRBV5-4 and TRBJ2-3, the CDR3 gives the full variable domain: ETGVTQSPTHLIKTRGQQVTLRCSSQSGHNTVSWYQQALGQGPQFIFQYYREEENGRGNFPPRFSGLQFPNYSSELNVNALELDDSALYLCASSLEGQSTDTQYFGPGTRLTVL.

The chain uses TRBV29-1 and TRBJ1-1; the D gene is possibly TRBD1 (6 bases). Germline CDR1 and CDR2: SQVTM and ANQGSEA. Between the trimmed V and J ends, which lost 6 bases and 1 base, there was a span of 12 bases. CDR3 size: 13 residues. The CDR3: CSVVKTGNTEAFF. DNA of the CDR3: TGCAGCGTCGTAAAGACAGGGAACACTGAAGCTTTCTTT.

The genes are TRBV7-9 and TRBJ2-1; 7 nucleotides align to TRBD2. From germline, CDR1 is SEHNR and CDR2 FQNEAQ (reference sequence). V lost 4 bases to trimming and J lost 7 bases; unmatched junction nucleotides: 10. This CDR3 contains 15 residues. The CDR3 bases are TGTGCCAGCAGCTCTTGGCAGGCGGGGGAGAATGAGCAGTTCTTC. It is translated as CASSSWQAGENEQFF.

The genes are TRBV29-1 and TRBJ2-7, with 9 bases fitting TRBD1. V shed 6 bases, J shed 4 bases, and the junction held 10 bases outside the gene matches. CDR1 and CDR2 from the germline V gene are SQVTM and ANQGSEA. The CDR3 spans 14 residues. CDR3 protein: CSVIGGTGRYEQYF. The CDR3, as DNA: TGCAGCGTGATTGGGGGGACAGGGAGGTACGAGCAGTACTTC.

The chain has TRBV5-1 and TRBJ2-7; tentative D call: TRBD1 (5 bases). V gave up 1 base and J gave up 6 bases, with 8 bases separating them. The germline V gene has CDR1 SGHRS and CDR2 YFSETQ. The CDR3 sequence is 12 residues long. CDR3: CASSLPQGEQYF. CDR3 DNA sequence: TGCGCCAGCAGCTTGCCTCAGGGCGAGCAGTACTTC.

DNA for the CDR3: TGTGCCAGCAGCCCCATCAGGGCGTCCGGGCAAGGAGTGTATACGCAGTATTTT. It codes for CASSPIRASGQGVYTQYF. The genes are TRBV5-4 and TRBJ2-3; a weak D match, TRBD1 (5 bases). Between the trimmed V and J ends, which lost 4 bases and 7 bases, there was a span of 28 bases. The CDR3 has 18 amino acids. The germline V gene encodes CDR1 SGHNT and CDR2 YYREEE (reference sequence).

This sequence joins TRBV6-6 and TRBJ1-2, with 7 bases aligning to TRBD1. The V and J ends lost 9 bases and 3 bases, in that order; junction bases with no gene match: 7. Germline V lookup: CDR1 MNHNY, CDR2 SVGAGI (reference sequence). This CDR3 region has 13 residues. The CDR3 here is CASTTGSHYGYTF. The CDR3 DNA reads as TGTGCCAGTACGACAGGGTCGCACTATGGCTACACCTTC.

This rearrangement joins TRBV19 to TRBJ1-3; D possibly corresponds to TRBD1 (6 bases). This CDR3 contains 16 residues. V dropped 2 bases and J dropped 0 bases, with 11 bases sitting between them. Germline V CDR1 and CDR2: LNHDA, SQIVND (reference sequence). CDR3 protein: CASSIRDNLSGNTIYF. DNA of the CDR3: TGTGCCAGTAGTATACGGGACAACCTCTCTGGAAACACCATATATTTT.

This clone was observed a few times. This chain links TRBV28 with TRBJ1-5; possible D gene TRBD1, 6 bases. V dropped 3 bases and J dropped 0 bases, with 18 bases sitting between them. The germline CDR1 and CDR2 sequences are MDHEN and SYDVKM. This CDR3 is built from 18 residues. The CDR3 sequence: CASSFSLDSWDSNQPQHF. The CDR3 region has the DNA TGTGCCAGCAGTTTCTCACTGGACAGTTGGGATAGCAATCAGCCCCAGCATTTT. Using reference TRBV28 and TRBJ1-5 for the parts outside the CDR3, the full variable domain is DVKVTQSSRYLVKRTGEKVFLECVQDMDHENMFWYRQDPGLGLRLIYFSYDVKMKEKGDIPEGYSVSREKKERFSLILESASTNQTSMYLCASSFSLDSWDSNQPQHFGDGTRLSIL.

This clone came up once. The CDR3 DNA is TGTGCCAGCAGCGGGCCGGACAGGGGCTATGCAGATACGCAGTATTTT. It codes for CASSGPDRGYADTQYF. The V gene is TRBV11-2, the J gene TRBJ2-3; TRBD1 matches at 9 bases. Trimming at V came to 5 bases and at J to 4 bases, leaving 10 bases not matched to a gene. CDR3 size: 16 residues. Looked up from germline, CDR1 is SGHAT and CDR2 is FQNNGV. The full variable domain, rest sourced from reference TRBV11-2 and TRBJ2-3, is EAGVAQSPRYKIIEKRQSVAFWCNPISGHATLYWYQQILGQGPKLLIQFQNNGVVDDSQLPKDRFSAERLKGVDSTLKIQPAKLEDSAVYLCASSGPDRGYADTQYFGPGTRLTVL.

Only a few counts were recorded for this clone. This chain uses TRBV6-6 with TRBJ1-1; no definite D call. The CDR3 has 13 residues. Between the trimmed V and J ends, which lost 0 bases and 5 bases, there was a span of 7 bases. CDR1 is MNHNY, CDR2 SVGAGI, per germline (reference sequence). CDR3 residues: CASSYSPGTEAFF. The CDR3, as DNA: TGTGCCAGCAGTTACTCCCCAGGAACTGAAGCTTTCTTT.

The chain combines TRBV5-5 with TRBJ1-4, with D perhaps TRBD1 (6 bases). V lost 2 bases to trimming and J lost 3 bases, with 11 bases between them. The CDR3 totals 15 residues. Per the germline V gene, CDR1 is SGHKS and CDR2 is YYEKEE (reference sequence). The CDR3 sequence is CASSFDRTSNEKLFF. CDR3 in DNA: TGTGCCAGCAGCTTCGACAGGACGTCTAATGAAAAACTGTTTTTT. The full variable domain, rest sourced from reference TRBV5-5 and TRBJ1-4, is DAGVTQSPTHLIKTRGQQVTLRCSPISGHKSVSWYQQVLGQGPQFIFQYYEKEERGRGNFPDRFSARQFPNYSSELNVNALLLGDSALYLCASSFDRTSNEKLFFGSGTQLSVL.

The chain uses TRBV11-2 and TRBJ1-6, with D perhaps TRBD1 (5 bases). V lost 7 bases and J 6 bases, leaving 16 bases between the germline ends. CDR3 size: 15 residues. CDR1 and CDR2 from the germline V gene are SGHAT and FQNNGV. The CDR3 is CASTRGGEINSPLHF. In DNA, the CDR3 is TGTGCCAGCACCCGAGGAGGGGAGATTAATTCACCCCTCCACTTT.

The chain employs TRBV19 and TRBJ2-1, with TRBD2 identical over 12 bases. The germline gives CDR1 LNHDA, CDR2 SQIVND (reference sequence). This CDR3 is 15 amino acids long. Trimming took 6 bases from V and 7 from J; bases not matched to a gene: 7. Written as DNA, the CDR3 is TGTGCCAGTAGCGAGACTAGCGGGGGCTGGAATGAGCAGTTCTTC. It translates to CASSETSGGWNEQFF.